This T cell receptor (beta chain) is drawn from a study of T cell responses to AZD1222 COVID-19 vaccine. Clones were sequenced by immunoSEQ multiplex PCR, and TCRdb holds only the in-frame ones, with some missing. The table lists around 100,000 clones, around 90% of them singletons. V was shortened by 4 bases and J by 6 bases, with 20 bases between the two germline ends. This CDR3 comprises 16 residues. The germline gives CDR1 LGHDT, CDR2 YNNKEL (reference sequence). This clone has just one count. The receptor was derived from an adult in good health. This chain links TRBV3-1 (or the pseudogene TRBV3-2) with TRBJ2-3, with D perhaps matching TRBD2 (6 bases). The sequencing used peripheral blood, collected on day 0 of AZD1222 vaccination. The CDR3 DNA is TGTGCCAGCAGCCCCCGCGGGAAATCCCCCGCTGATACGCAGTATTTT. As protein: CASSPRGKSPADTQYF.